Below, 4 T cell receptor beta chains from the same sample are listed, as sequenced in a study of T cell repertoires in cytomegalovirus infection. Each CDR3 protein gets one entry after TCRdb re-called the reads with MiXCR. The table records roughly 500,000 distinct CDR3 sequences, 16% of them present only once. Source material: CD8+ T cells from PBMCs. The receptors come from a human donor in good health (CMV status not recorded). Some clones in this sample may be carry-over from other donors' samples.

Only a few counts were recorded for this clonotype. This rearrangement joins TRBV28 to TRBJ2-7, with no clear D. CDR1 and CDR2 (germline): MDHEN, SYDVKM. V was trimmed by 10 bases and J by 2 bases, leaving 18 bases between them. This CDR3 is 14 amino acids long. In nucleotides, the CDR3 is TGTGCCACTAACGGACCTGACGCACCCTACGAGCAGTACTTC. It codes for CATNGPDAPYEQYF.

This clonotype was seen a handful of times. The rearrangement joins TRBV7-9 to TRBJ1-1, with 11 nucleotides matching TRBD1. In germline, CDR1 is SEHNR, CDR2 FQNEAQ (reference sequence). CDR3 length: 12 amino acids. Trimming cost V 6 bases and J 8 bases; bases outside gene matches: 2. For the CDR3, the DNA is TGTGCCAGCAGACGGACAGGGGGCGAAGCTTTCTTT. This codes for CASRRTGGEAFF.

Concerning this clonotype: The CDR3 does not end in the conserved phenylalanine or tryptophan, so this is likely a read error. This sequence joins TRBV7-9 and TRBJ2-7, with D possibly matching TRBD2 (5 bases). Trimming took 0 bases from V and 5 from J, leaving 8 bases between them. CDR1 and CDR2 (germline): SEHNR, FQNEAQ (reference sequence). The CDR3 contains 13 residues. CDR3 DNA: TGTGCCAGCAGCTTAGCTCCGGGGAACGAGCAGTACTTA. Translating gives CASSLAPGNEQYL.

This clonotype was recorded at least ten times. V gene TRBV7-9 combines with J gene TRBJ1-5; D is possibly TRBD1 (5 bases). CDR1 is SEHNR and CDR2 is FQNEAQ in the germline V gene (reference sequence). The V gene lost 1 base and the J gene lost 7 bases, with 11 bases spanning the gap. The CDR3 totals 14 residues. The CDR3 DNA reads TGTGCCAGCAGCTTAGGGGGCCAGGGACAGCCCCAGCATTTT. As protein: CASSLGGQGQPQHF. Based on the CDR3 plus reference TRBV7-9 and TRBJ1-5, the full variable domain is DTGVSQNPRHKITKRGQNVTFRCDPISEHNRLYWYRQTLGQGPEFLTYFQNEAQLEKSRLLSDRFSAERPKGSFSTLEIQRTEQGDSAMYLCASSLGGQGQPQHFGDGTRLSIL.